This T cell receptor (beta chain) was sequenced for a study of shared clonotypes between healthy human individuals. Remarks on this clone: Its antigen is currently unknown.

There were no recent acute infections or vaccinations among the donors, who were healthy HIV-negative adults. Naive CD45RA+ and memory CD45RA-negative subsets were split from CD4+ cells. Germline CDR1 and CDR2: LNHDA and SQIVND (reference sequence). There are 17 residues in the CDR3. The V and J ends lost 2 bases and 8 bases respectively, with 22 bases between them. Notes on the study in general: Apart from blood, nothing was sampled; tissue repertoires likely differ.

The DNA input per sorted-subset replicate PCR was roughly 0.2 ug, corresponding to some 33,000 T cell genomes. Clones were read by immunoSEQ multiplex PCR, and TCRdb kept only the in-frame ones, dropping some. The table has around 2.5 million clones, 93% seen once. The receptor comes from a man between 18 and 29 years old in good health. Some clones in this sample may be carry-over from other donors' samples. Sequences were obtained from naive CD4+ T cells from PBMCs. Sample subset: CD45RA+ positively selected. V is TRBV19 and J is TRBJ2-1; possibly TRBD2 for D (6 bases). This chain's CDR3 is CASSIPGRLAQWDEQFF. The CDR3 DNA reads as TGTGCCAGTAGTATACCTGGTCGGCTAGCGCAATGGGATGAGCAGTTCTTC. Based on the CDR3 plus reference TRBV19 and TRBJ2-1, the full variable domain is DGGITQSPKYLFRKEGQNVTLSCEQNLNHDAMYWYRQDPGQGLRLIYYSQIVNDFQKGDIAEGYSVSREKKESFPLTVTSAQKNPTAFYLCASSIPGRLAQWDEQFFGPGTRLTVL.